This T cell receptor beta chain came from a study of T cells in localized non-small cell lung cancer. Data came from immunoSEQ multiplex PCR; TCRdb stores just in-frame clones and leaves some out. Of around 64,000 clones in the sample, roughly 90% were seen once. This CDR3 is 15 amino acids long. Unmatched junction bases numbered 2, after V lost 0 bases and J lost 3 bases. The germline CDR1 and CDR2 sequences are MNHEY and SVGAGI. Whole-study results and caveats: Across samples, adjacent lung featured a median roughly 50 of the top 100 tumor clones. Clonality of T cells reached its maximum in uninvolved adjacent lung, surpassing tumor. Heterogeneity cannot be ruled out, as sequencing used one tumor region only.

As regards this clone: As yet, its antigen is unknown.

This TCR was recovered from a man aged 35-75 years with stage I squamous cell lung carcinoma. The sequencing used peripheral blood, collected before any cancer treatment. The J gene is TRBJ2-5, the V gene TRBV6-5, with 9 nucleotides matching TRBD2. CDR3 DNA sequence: TGTGCCAGCAGTTACTCGAGACTAGCGGAAGAGACCCAGTACTTC. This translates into CASSYSRLAEETQYF.